Sequencing of this TCR beta chain was carried out in a study of early T cells in non-severe SARS-CoV-2 infection. Overall study: Unpaired chains resulted from sequencing bulk RNA of unsorted whole blood. General observations from the study: Private and CD4 specificities were missed by VDJdb matching, which favored anti-spike CD8 responses.

Many counts were recorded for this clonotype. The antigen remains undetermined. In the library, individual cDNA molecules carried attached unique molecular identifiers. TCRdb passed the 5' RACE reads through MiXCR, listing each CDR3 protein once. The table lists fewer than 80,000 distinct CDR3 sequences, 4.6% of them singletons, with roughly 3.9% in the top ten. The CDR3 is made up of 12 amino acids. With 1 base removed from V and 3 bases from J, the gap between germline ends came to 4 bases. The germline gives CDR1 MGHDK, CDR2 SYGVNS. The chain is built from TRBV25-1 and TRBJ2-7, with D unresolved. This sample comprised whole blood, obtained at baseline. The TCR was taken from an adult who was a healthcare worker with PCR-confirmed SARS-CoV-2 infection or an uninfected control (not recorded which). The donor label of this sample is uncertain. The CDR3 protein is CASSEWVYEQYF. The CDR3 bases are TGTGCCAGCAGTGAATGGGTCTACGAGCAGTACTTC.